These 4 T cell receptor beta chains came from one sample sequenced in a study of cytomegalovirus exposure and HLA in healthy donors. Both 60 Vbeta primers and 13 Jbeta primers went into the PCR. Here immunoSEQ multiplex PCR was the method, and the copy in TCRdb shows in-frame clones only, minus some. The sample holds over 90,000 clones, roughly four fifths seen once. Sequencing input: PBMCs. These receptors were collected from a man in his forties or fifties in good health and CMV-seropositive.

The V call is TRBV10-3, the J call TRBJ2-7, with D perhaps TRBD1 (6 bases). The CDR3 runs to 13 residues. Trimming took off 10 bases at V and 2 bases at J, with 15 bases between the two ends. Germline values: CDR1 ENHRY, CDR2 SYGVKD. This CDR3 reads CATKDSDAYEQYF. As DNA, the CDR3 is TGTGCCACCAAGGACAGCGACGCCTACGAGCAGTACTTC.

This chain links TRBV29-1 with TRBJ1-2, with D maybe TRBD1 (5 bases). In germline, CDR1 is SQVTM, CDR2 ANQGSEA. The CDR3 length is 11 residues. Trimming cost V 7 bases and J 4 bases, with 10 bases left between them. The DNA for the CDR3 is TGCAGCGGAGTGGGGGGCTATGGCTACACCTTC. Protein: CSGVGGYGYTF.

The chain has TRBV4-2 and TRBJ1-3, with D possibly being TRBD1 (6 bases). Trimming stripped 5 bases from V and 0 bases from J, with 17 bases between. CDR1 is LGHNA and CDR2 is YNFKEQ in the germline V gene. The CDR3 length is 17 residues. This chain's CDR3 is CASSLTGSGLSGNTIYF. CDR3 nucleotide sequence: TGTGCCAGCAGCTTAACAGGGTCAGGCCTCTCTGGAAACACCATATATTTT.

The chain recombines TRBV5-1 with TRBJ2-6; TRBD1 agrees at 8 bases. Germline V gives CDR1 SGHRS, CDR2 YFSETQ. The junction had 6 bases not matched to a gene; V was cut back by 4 bases and J by 0 bases. The CDR3 is 17 residues long. The CDR3 spells CASSLGQGPSGANVLTF. The CDR3 DNA reads as TGCGCCAGCAGCCTAGGACAGGGTCCCTCTGGGGCCAACGTCCTGACTTTC.